This T cell receptor (beta chain) was profiled in a study of tumor-infiltrating lymphocytes in primary liver carcinoma. Study-level points and caveats: Lesser overlap characterized tumor-adjacent and tumor-blood pairs relative to tumor region pairs. Merely some 7-25% of top clones spanned all five tumor regions.

The V end was cut by 5 bases, the J end by 4 bases, with 12 bases between. The CDR3 runs 13 residues. CDR1 is SGHAT and CDR2 is FQNNGV in the germline V gene. This clonotype showed up just a few times. The antigen is undetermined. The CDR3 does not close with the conserved phenylalanine or tryptophan, likely indicating a read error. Unsorted bulk tissue (about 18-32 mg) underwent RNA and DNA co-extraction. With 500 ng total RNA as template and a constant-region primer, TCR beta cDNA was made. Library construction for TCR beta comprised three nested multiplex PCR rounds performed with slightly modified ARM-PCR. Amplification in the first two PCR rounds was performed using TRBV1-TRBV30 forward primers and a C-beta reverse primer for about 10 cycles each. MiXCR, run by TCRdb on the multiplex PCR reads, gives a single entry per CDR3 protein. The profile shows around 100,000 distinct CDR3 sequences, more than 65% of them singletons.

Sequencing input: liver tumor tissue from sampling region 2. Subset denoted: tumor region T2, inferior pole. The chain joins TRBV11-2 to TRBJ2-7; D call uncertain. This clonotype was obtained from a woman aged 60-75 years with primary liver carcinoma and hepatitis B virus infection. The CDR3: CASSRARAYEQYS. CDR3 in DNA: TGTGCCAGCAGCAGGGCCCGAGCATACGAGCAGTACTCC.